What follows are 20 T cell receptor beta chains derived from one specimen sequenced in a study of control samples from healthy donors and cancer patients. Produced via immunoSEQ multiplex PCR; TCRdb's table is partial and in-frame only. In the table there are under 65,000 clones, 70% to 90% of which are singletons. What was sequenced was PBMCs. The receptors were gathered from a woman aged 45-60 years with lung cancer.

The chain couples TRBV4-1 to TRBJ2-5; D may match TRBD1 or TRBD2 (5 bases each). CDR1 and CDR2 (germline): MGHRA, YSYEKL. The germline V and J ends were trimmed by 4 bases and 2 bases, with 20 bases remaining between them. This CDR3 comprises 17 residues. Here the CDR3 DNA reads TGCGCCAGCAGCCTCTTCGAGGGGCCCAGGGATCAAGAGACCCAGTACTTC. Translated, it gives CASSLFEGPRDQETQYF.

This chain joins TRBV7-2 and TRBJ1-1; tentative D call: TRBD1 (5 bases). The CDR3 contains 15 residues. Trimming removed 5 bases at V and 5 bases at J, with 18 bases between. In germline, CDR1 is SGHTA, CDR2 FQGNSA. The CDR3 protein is CASSPQGRAGTEAFF. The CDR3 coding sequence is TGTGCCAGCAGCCCCCAGGGCAGGGCAGGGACTGAAGCTTTCTTT.

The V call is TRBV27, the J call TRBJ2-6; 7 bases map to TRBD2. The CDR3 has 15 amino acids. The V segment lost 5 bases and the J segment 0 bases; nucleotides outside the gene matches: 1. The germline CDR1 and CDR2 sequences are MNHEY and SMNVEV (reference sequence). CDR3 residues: CASSRGSSGANVLTF. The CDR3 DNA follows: TGTGCCAGCAGTCGCGGGAGCTCTGGGGCCAACGTCCTGACTTTC.

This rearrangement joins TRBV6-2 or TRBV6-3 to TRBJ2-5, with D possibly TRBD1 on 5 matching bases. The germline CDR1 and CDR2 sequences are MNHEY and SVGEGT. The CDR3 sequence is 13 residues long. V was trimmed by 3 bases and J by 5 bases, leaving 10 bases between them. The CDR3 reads CASSYGRVETQYF. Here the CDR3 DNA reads TGTGCCAGCAGTTATGGCAGGGTGGAGACCCAGTACTTC.

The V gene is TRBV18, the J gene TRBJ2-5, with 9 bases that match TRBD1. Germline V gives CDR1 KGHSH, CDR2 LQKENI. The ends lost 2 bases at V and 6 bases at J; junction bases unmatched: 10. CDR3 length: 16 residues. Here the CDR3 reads CASSPKTTGGMKTQYF. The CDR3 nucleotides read TGTGCCAGCTCACCAAAGACAACAGGGGGCATGAAGACCCAGTACTTC.

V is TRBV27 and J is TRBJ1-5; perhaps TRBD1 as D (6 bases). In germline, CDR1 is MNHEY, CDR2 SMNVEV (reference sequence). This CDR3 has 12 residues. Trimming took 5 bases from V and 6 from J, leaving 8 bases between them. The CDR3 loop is CASSVRGQPQHF. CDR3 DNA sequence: TGTGCCAGCAGTGTCAGGGGTCAGCCCCAGCATTTT.

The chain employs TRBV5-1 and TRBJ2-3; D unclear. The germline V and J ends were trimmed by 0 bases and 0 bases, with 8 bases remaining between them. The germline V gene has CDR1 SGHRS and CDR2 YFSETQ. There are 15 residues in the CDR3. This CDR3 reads CASSLEAVSTDTQYF. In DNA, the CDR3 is TGCGCCAGCAGCTTGGAGGCCGTTAGCACAGATACGCAGTATTTT.

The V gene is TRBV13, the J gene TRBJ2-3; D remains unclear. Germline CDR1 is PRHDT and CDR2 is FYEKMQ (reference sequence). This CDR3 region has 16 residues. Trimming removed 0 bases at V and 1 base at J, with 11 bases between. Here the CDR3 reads CASSLGGSPRTDTQYF. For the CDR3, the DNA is TGTGCCAGCAGCTTAGGCGGTAGCCCCCGCACAGATACGCAGTATTTT.

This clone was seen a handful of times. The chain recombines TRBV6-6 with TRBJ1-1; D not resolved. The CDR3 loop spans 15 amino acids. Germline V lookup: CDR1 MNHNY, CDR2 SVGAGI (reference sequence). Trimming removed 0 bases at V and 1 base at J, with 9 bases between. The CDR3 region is CASSYSISENTEAFF. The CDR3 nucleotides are TGTGCCAGCAGTTACTCGATCTCCGAGAACACTGAAGCTTTCTTT.

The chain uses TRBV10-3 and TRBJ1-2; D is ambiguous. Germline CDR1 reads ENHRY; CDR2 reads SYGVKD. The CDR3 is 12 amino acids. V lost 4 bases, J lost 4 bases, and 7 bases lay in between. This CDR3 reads CAISVEGYGYTF. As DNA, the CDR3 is TGTGCCATCAGTGTAGAGGGCTATGGCTACACCTTC.

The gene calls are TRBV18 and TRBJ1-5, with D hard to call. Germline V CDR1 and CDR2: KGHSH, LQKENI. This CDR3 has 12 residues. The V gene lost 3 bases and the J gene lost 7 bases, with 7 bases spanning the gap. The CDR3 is CASSPPNQPQHF. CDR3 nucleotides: TGTGCCAGCTCACCCCCGAACCAGCCCCAGCATTTT.

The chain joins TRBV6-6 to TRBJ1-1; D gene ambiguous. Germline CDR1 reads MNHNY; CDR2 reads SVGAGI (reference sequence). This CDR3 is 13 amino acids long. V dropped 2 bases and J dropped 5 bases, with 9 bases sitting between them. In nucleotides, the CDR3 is TGTGCCAGCAGTTACGAGCGGTCGACTGAAGCTTTCTTT. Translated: CASSYERSTEAFF.

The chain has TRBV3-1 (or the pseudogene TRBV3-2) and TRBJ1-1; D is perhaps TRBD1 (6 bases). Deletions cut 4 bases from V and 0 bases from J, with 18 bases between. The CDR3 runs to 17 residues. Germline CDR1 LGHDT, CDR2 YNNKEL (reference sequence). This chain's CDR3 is CASSRMTGFHLNTEAFF. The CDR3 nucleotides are TGTGCCAGCAGCCGCATGACAGGTTTTCACCTGAACACTGAAGCTTTCTTT.

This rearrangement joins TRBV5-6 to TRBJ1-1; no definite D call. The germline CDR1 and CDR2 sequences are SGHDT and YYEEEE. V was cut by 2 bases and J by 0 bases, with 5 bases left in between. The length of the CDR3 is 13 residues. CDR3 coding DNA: TGTGCCAGCAGCTTCGGGATGAACACTGAAGCTTTCTTT. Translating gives CASSFGMNTEAFF. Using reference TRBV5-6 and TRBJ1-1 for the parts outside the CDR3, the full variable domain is DAGVTQSPTHLIKTRGQQVTLRCSPKSGHDTVSWYQQALGQGPQFIFQYYEEEERQRGNFPDRFSGHQFPNYSSELNVNALLLGDSALYLCASSFGMNTEAFFGQGTRLTVV.

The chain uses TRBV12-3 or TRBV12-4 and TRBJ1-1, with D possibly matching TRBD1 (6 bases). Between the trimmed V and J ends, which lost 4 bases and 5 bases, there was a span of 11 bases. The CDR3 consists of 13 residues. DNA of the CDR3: TGTGCCAGCAGTTCTACAGGGAGAACTGAAGCTTTCTTT. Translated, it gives CASSSTGRTEAFF.

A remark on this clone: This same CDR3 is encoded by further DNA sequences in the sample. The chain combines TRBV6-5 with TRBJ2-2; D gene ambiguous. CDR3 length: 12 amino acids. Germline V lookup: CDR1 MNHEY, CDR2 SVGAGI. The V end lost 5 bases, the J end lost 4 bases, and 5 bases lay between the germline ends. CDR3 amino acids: CASSRTTGELFF. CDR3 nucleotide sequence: TGTGCCAGCAGTCGGACCACCGGGGAGCTGTTTTTT.

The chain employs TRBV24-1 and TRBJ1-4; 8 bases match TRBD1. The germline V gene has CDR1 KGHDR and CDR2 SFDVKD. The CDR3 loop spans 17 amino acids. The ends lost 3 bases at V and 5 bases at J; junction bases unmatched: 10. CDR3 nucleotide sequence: TGTGCCACCAGTGATCCGCCCGGACAGGGCCAAAATGAAAAACTGTTTTTT. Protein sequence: CATSDPPGQGQNEKLFF.

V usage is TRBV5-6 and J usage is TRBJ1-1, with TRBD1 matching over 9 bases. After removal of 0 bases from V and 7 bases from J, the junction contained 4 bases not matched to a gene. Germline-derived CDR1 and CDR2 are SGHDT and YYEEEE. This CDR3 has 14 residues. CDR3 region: CASSLGDRESEAFF. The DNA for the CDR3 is TGTGCCAGCAGCTTGGGGGACAGGGAAAGTGAAGCTTTCTTT.

The CDR3 sequence: CKHDGSSYEQYF. In nucleotides, the CDR3 is TGTAAACACGACGGGAGCTCCTACGAGCAGTACTTC. This chain uses TRBV12-3 or TRBV12-4 with TRBJ2-7, with D perhaps TRBD2 (6 bases). The CDR3 is made up of 12 amino acids.

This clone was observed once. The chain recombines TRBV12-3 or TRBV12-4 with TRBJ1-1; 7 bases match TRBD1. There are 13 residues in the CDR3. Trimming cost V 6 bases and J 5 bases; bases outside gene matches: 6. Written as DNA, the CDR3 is TGTGCCAGCAGGCTGACAGGGAGGACTGAAGCTTTCTTT. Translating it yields CASRLTGRTEAFF.